The subject of this entry is one T cell receptor (beta chain). The target antigen is unknown. Trimming pared 1 base from V and 4 bases from J, leaving 13 bases between. The CDR3 runs to 15 residues. The germline V gene has CDR1 SGHTA and CDR2 FQGNSA. This sample is part of a study of cytomegalovirus exposure and HLA in healthy donors. Study outcomes and limitations: There were fewer than 200 TCR beta chains listed as cytomegalovirus-associated. According to a later analysis, TCR clusters from the first cohort tended to co-occur in the roughly 110 validation repertoires. A few of the chains that were CMV-associated were confirmed in vitro to be specific for CMV antigens.

Using immunoSEQ multiplex PCR, the repertoire was profiled, and TCRdb retains in-frame clones only, with some absent. The sample comprises some 140,000 clones, 86% of which are singletons, and about 1.9% rests with the top ten. This clonotype was obtained from a human donor in good health. Sample: PBMCs. V and J are TRBV7-2 and TRBJ1-1, with no clear D. CDR3 loop: CASSLGRPGFTEAFF. In DNA, the CDR3 is TGTGCCAGCAGCTTAGGTCGGCCGGGGTTCACTGAAGCTTTCTTT. The variable domain in full, with the rest retrieved from reference TRBV7-2 and TRBJ1-1, is GAGVSQSPSNKVTEKGKDVELRCDPISGHTALYWYRQSLGQGLEFLIYFQGNSAPDKSGLPSDRFSAERTGGSVSTLTIQRTQQEDSAVYLCASSLGRPGFTEAFFGQGTRLTVV.